The 30 T cell receptor beta chains presented below share a single source sample, sequenced in a study of response to subunit inactivated influenza vaccine. TCRdb passed the RT-PCR reads through MiXCR, listing each CDR3 protein once. Here the sample spans roughly 500,000 distinct CDR3 sequences, 15% to 20% being singletons. This material consisted of CD4+ T cells sorted from PBMCs, taken less than 30 months after vaccination. The receptors originated from a man between 50 and 69 years old who received an inactivated influenza vaccine.

The chain employs TRBV20-1 and TRBJ2-3; D may be TRBD1 or TRBD2 (5 bases each). Trimming shortened V by 1 base and J by 0 bases, and 20 bases separated the two germline ends. The CDR3 loop spans 18 amino acids. Germline V lookup: CDR1 DFQATT, CDR2 SNEGSKA (reference sequence). The CDR3 is CSARAVRRTRDSTDTQYF. For the CDR3, the DNA is TGCAGTGCTAGAGCGGTCCGGCGGACACGGGATAGCACAGATACGCAGTATTTT.

This chain joins TRBV28 and TRBJ2-7; 7 bases agree with TRBD2. This CDR3 contains 13 residues. The J segment lost 4 bases and the V segment lost 8 bases, leaving 8 bases of the junction unmatched. Germline V gives CDR1 MDHEN, CDR2 SYDVKM. The CDR3 DNA follows: TGTGCCAGCGGGGGGGGAGGTGGTTACGAGCAGTACTTC. Protein product: CASGGGGGYEQYF.

V is TRBV15 and J is TRBJ2-7; 7 nucleotides align to TRBD1. Germline CDR1 is LNHNV and CDR2 is YYDKDF (reference sequence). The trim removed 0 bases at V and 2 bases at J, leaving 4 bases unmatched. This CDR3 has 15 residues. The CDR3, as DNA: TGTGCCACCAGCAGAGATGGGGACAGCCCCTACGAGCAGTACTTC. It encodes CATSRDGDSPYEQYF.

This sequence joins TRBV5-1 and TRBJ2-3; TRBD2 matches 7 bases. V lost 5 bases to trimming and J lost 5 bases; unmatched junction nucleotides: 8. From germline, CDR1 is SGHRS and CDR2 YFSETQ. The CDR3 sequence is 14 residues long. The CDR3 spells CASRPGRGKDTQYF. CDR3 coding DNA: TGCGCCAGCAGACCGGGGAGGGGCAAAGATACGCAGTATTTT. The variable domain in full, with the rest retrieved from reference TRBV5-1 and TRBJ2-3, is KAGVTQTPRYLIKTRGQQVTLSCSPISGHRSVSWYQQTPGQGLQFLFEYFSETQRNKGNFPGRFSGRQFSNSRSEMNVSTLELGDSALYLCASRPGRGKDTQYFGPGTRLTVL.

This clonotype has just a few counts. The chain is built from TRBV4-2 and TRBJ1-4; D might be TRBD1 (5 bases). With 5 bases removed from V and 0 bases from J, the gap between germline ends came to 13 bases. Germline values: CDR1 LGHNA, CDR2 YNFKEQ. There are 16 residues in the CDR3. CDR3 sequence reads: CASSDPQGATNEKLFF. In DNA form, the CDR3 reads TGTGCCAGCAGCGACCCCCAGGGTGCAACTAATGAAAAACTGTTTTTT.

This clonotype showed up just a few times. The rearrangement uses TRBV9 and TRBJ2-3; the D gene could be TRBD1 or TRBD2 (5 bases each). CDR1 is SGDLS and CDR2 is YYNGEE in the germline V gene. V was cut by 0 bases and J by 2 bases, with 7 bases left in between. The CDR3 has 14 residues. Here the CDR3 DNA reads TGTGCCAGCAGCGTAGGGGACGCCACAGATACGCAGTATTTT. Translated: CASSVGDATDTQYF.

This clonotype was detected ten times or more. This sequence joins TRBV20-1 and TRBJ1-2; D might be TRBD1 (5 bases). This CDR3 is built from 12 residues. Trimming cost V 6 bases and J 1 base, with 9 bases left between them. Germline CDR1 and CDR2: DFQATT and SNEGSKA (reference sequence). CDR3 residues: CSAVGGNYGYTF. DNA for the CDR3: TGCAGTGCGGTGGGGGGTAACTATGGCTACACCTTC.

The CDR3 DNA reads TGCAGTGCTAGATCTGGGACTAGCGGCAGGAATGAGCAGTTCTTC. Protein sequence: CSARSGTSGRNEQFF. This sequence joins TRBV20-1 and TRBJ2-1, with 11 bases matching TRBD2. In germline, CDR1 is DFQATT, CDR2 SNEGSKA (reference sequence). The CDR3 covers 15 residues. Trimming took 2 bases from V and 7 from J; bases not matched to a gene: 7.

This clonotype was detected a few times. J is TRBJ1-1 and V is TRBV6-5; D remains unclear. V was cut by 6 bases and J by 8 bases, with 16 bases left in between. There are 13 residues in the CDR3. In germline, CDR1 is MNHEY, CDR2 SVGAGI. The CDR3 DNA follows: TGTGCCAGCAGGTACCTTTTGGCAACGGAAGCTTTCTTT. This translates into CASRYLLATEAFF.

J is TRBJ2-5 and V is TRBV7-9; a possible D gene is TRBD2 (6 bases). Looked up from germline, CDR1 is SEHNR and CDR2 is FQNEAQ (reference sequence). V shed 5 bases and J shed 0 bases, with 10 bases lying between them. The CDR3 sequence is 14 residues long. The CDR3 DNA reads TGTGCCAGCAGCCAAACTAGCTACCAAGAGACCCAGTACTTC. Translated: CASSQTSYQETQYF.

The sample holds a few counts of this clonotype. The J gene is TRBJ1-3, the V gene TRBV7-2; maybe TRBD1 (6 bases). The CDR3 is 16 amino acids. Germline CDR1 is SGHTA and CDR2 is FQGNSA. Deletions cut 0 bases from V and 4 bases from J, with 13 bases between. The CDR3 loop reads CASSLAGGQAGNTIYF. The CDR3 nucleotides read TGTGCCAGCAGCTTAGCTGGGGGGCAGGCGGGAAACACCATATATTTT.

The V call is TRBV6-2 or TRBV6-3, the J call TRBJ2-6; 12 bases line up with TRBD1. V lost 2 bases, J lost 0 bases, and 8 bases stayed unmatched. CDR3 length equals 20 residues. Germline V CDR1 and CDR2: MNHEY, SVGEGT. CDR3 sequence reads: CASSYRDRGLLFSGANVLTF. The CDR3, as DNA: TGTGCCAGCAGTTACCGGGACAGGGGGCTTCTGTTCTCTGGGGCCAACGTCCTGACTTTC.

This clonotype appeared a few times. The rearrangement joins TRBV9 to TRBJ2-2; 7 bases map to TRBD2. The CDR3 covers 15 residues. Germline V gene data show CDR1 as SGDLS and CDR2 as YYNGEE. With 5 bases clipped from V and 5 bases from J, the junction kept 9 bases outside the gene matches. The CDR3 DNA follows: TGTGCCAGCAGTTTTAGCGGGCGGACTACCGGGGAGCTGTTTTTT. Translated, it gives CASSFSGRTTGELFF.

The chain has TRBV5-5 and TRBJ1-1; 7 bases line up with TRBD1. V lost 6 bases to trimming and J lost 4 bases; unmatched junction nucleotides: 12. CDR3 length: 15 residues. In germline, CDR1 is SGHKS, CDR2 YYEKEE (reference sequence). The CDR3 DNA reads as TGTGCCAGCACCCTTCGCGGGGGACAGAGCACTGAAGCTTTCTTT. Translation: CASTLRGGQSTEAFF.

The chain employs TRBV12-3 or TRBV12-4 and TRBJ2-5; 10 bases align to TRBD2. Trimming at V came to 2 bases and at J to 7 bases, leaving 7 bases not matched to a gene. The CDR3 sequence is 15 residues long. For the CDR3, the DNA is TGTGCCAGCAGTTTAACTAGCGGGATCTCCGGGACCCAGTACTTC. It translates to CASSLTSGISGTQYF.

The chain recombines TRBV2 with TRBJ2-1, with D perhaps TRBD2 (5 bases). The CDR3 covers 16 residues. CDR1 and CDR2 from the germline V gene are SNHLY and FYNNEI. V dropped 6 bases and J dropped 1 base, with 16 bases sitting between them. DNA of the CDR3: TGTGCCAGCAGCTCTACCTTAGCGTCTTCCTACAATGAGCAGTTCTTC. It encodes CASSSTLASSYNEQFF.

The gene calls are TRBV12-3 or TRBV12-4 and TRBJ1-5, with TRBD1 as a possible D gene (5 bases). Trimming stripped 2 bases from V and 4 bases from J, with 9 bases between. The CDR3 spans 14 residues. CDR3 protein: CASSLLDTNQPQHF. In DNA form, the CDR3 reads TGTGCCAGCAGTTTATTGGACACTAATCAGCCCCAGCATTTT.

The rearrangement uses TRBV6-2 or TRBV6-3 and TRBJ2-1; possible D gene TRBD1, 5 bases. Germline V lookup: CDR1 MNHEY, CDR2 SVGEGT. The CDR3 loop spans 14 amino acids. Trimming removed 5 bases from V and 8 bases from J, with 16 bases in between. The CDR3 DNA reads TGTGCCAGCAGTCGAAGAAGACAGTACGATGAGCAGTTCTTC. This codes for CASSRRRQYDEQFF.

The rearrangement links TRBV25-1 to TRBJ2-2, with 10 bases identical to TRBD2. The germline gives CDR1 MGHDK, CDR2 SYGVNS. Trimming cost V 3 bases and J 2 bases; bases outside gene matches: 6. There are 17 residues in the CDR3. The CDR3 here is CASSDFGLAANTGELFF. The CDR3 region has the DNA TGTGCCAGCAGTGACTTCGGACTAGCGGCCAACACCGGGGAGCTGTTTTTT.

This clonotype was observed a few times. The V call is TRBV20-1, the J call TRBJ1-5; no clear D gene. CDR1 is DFQATT and CDR2 is SNEGSKA in the germline V gene (reference sequence). The CDR3 covers 14 residues. Trimming left V 2 bases short and J 2 bases short, with 10 bases between. The CDR3 loop reads CSARIAKGNQPQHF. CDR3 DNA sequence: TGCAGTGCTAGAATAGCCAAGGGCAATCAGCCCCAGCATTTT.

This clonotype turned up a few times. V usage is TRBV10-3 and J usage is TRBJ2-3, with 7 bases matching TRBD1. CDR1 is ENHRY, CDR2 SYGVKD, per germline. This CDR3 has 12 amino acids. The CDR3 here is CASTGAQTTQYF. In DNA form, the CDR3 reads TGTGCAAGTACAGGGGCCCAGACTACGCAGTATTTT.

This clonotype was detected a few times. The gene calls are TRBV7-7 and TRBJ2-3; 8 nucleotides agree with TRBD2. Germline CDR1 reads SSHAT; CDR2 reads FNYEAQ (reference sequence). J was trimmed by 2 bases and V by 5 bases; bases with no gene match: 9. CDR3 length equals 16 residues. Here the CDR3 reads CASSREEREHTDTQYF. CDR3 nucleotide sequence: TGTGCCAGCAGCAGAGAGGAGCGGGAGCACACAGATACGCAGTATTTT. The variable domain in full, with the rest retrieved from reference TRBV7-7 and TRBJ2-3, is GAGVSQSPRYKVTKRGQDVTLRCDPISSHATLYWYQQALGQGPEFLTYFNYEAQPDKSGLPSDRFSAERPEGSISTLTIQRTEQRDSAMYRCASSREEREHTDTQYFGPGTRLTVL.

In nucleotides, the CDR3 is TGTGCCAGCAGCGTAGATCCAACCCCCTCCTACGAGCAGTACTTC. It specifies CASSVDPTPSYEQYF. V usage is TRBV9 and J usage is TRBJ2-7, with D hard to call. Germline CDR1 reads SGDLS; CDR2 reads YYNGEE. This CDR3 spans 15 amino acids. V was shortened by 0 bases and J by 0 bases, with 10 bases between the two germline ends.

V gene TRBV28 combines with J gene TRBJ2-7; TRBD2 agrees at 15 bases. CDR1 is MDHEN, CDR2 SYDVKM, per germline. This CDR3 is built from 19 residues. V gave up 3 bases and J gave up 3 bases; unmatched junction bases: 12. CDR3 loop: CASSFPIGLAGGFNYEQYF. CDR3 in DNA: TGTGCCAGCAGTTTCCCCATCGGACTAGCGGGAGGGTTCAACTACGAGCAGTACTTC.

This clonotype was observed a handful of times. This chain uses TRBV29-1 with TRBJ2-1; a weak D match, TRBD1 (6 bases). The CDR3 length is 13 residues. Deletions cut 3 bases from V and 6 bases from J, with 12 bases between. Germline V lookup: CDR1 SQVTM, CDR2 ANQGSEA. CDR3 DNA: TGCAGCGTTGACAGGGGCGTCGGCAATGAGCAGTTCTTC. Protein sequence: CSVDRGVGNEQFF.

This sequence joins TRBV20-1 and TRBJ1-1; 7 nucleotides align to TRBD1. Germline lookup yields CDR1 DFQATT and CDR2 SNEGSKA (reference sequence). This CDR3 has 15 amino acids. The V segment lost 5 bases and the J segment 8 bases; nucleotides outside the gene matches: 17. CDR3 residues: CSAAQPGRGLEEAFF. The DNA of the CDR3 is TGCAGTGCTGCACAACCAGGCAGGGGGTTAGAGGAAGCTTTCTTT.

This clonotype was observed a few times. The chain uses TRBV9 and TRBJ2-5; D uncertain. The CDR3 is 13 residues long. Germline V lookup: CDR1 SGDLS, CDR2 YYNGEE. V gave up 4 bases and J gave up 5 bases, with 12 bases separating them. In DNA, the CDR3 is TGTGCCAGCAGCTCAAAGGTCGGGGAGACCCAGTACTTC. Its protein is CASSSKVGETQYF.

V and J are TRBV5-4 and TRBJ2-1; D gene unclear. V shed 2 bases and J shed 9 bases, with 15 bases lying between them. In germline, CDR1 is SGHNT, CDR2 YYREEE (reference sequence). The CDR3 sequence is 14 residues long. The CDR3 nucleotides are TGTGCCAGCAGCTTAACCCAATTAGTCGCTGAGCAGTTCTTC. Its protein product is CASSLTQLVAEQFF.

V usage is TRBV20-1 and J usage is TRBJ2-1, with 9 bases matching TRBD2. The CDR3 has 16 amino acids. The V and J ends lost 5 bases and 9 bases, in that order; junction bases with no gene match: 17. Germline CDR1 reads DFQATT; CDR2 reads SNEGSKA (reference sequence). The CDR3 reads CSADLGGLAIVGEQFF. Written as DNA, the CDR3 is TGCAGTGCTGACCTCGGGGGACTAGCTATAGTTGGTGAGCAGTTCTTC.

This sequence joins TRBV27 and TRBJ2-2, with a possible D match to TRBD2 (6 bases). The germline gives CDR1 MNHEY, CDR2 SMNVEV (reference sequence). The CDR3 is 15 residues long. V was clipped by 7 bases and J by 3 bases, with 15 bases between them. CDR3 sequence: CASTPGTHDTGELFF. The CDR3 nucleotides read TGTGCCAGCACTCCTGGGACTCACGACACCGGGGAGCTGTTTTTT.